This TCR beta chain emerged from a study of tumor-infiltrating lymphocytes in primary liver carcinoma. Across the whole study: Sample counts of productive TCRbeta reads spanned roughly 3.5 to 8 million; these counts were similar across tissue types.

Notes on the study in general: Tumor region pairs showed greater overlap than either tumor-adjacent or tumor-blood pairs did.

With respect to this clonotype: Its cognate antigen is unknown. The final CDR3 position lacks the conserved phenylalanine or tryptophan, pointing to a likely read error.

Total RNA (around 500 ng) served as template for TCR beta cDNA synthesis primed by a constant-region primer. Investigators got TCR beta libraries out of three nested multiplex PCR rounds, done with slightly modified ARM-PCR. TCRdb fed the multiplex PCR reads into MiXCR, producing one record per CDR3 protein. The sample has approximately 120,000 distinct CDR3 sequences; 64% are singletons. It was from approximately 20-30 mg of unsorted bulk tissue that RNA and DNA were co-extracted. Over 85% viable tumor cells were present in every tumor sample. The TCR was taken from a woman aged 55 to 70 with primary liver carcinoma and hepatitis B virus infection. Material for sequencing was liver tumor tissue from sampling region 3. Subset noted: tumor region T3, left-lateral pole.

The CDR3 sequence: CASSLRVTGLNTGGLFY. The DNA of the CDR3 is TGTGCCAGCAGCTTACGGGTGACAGGCTTGAACACCGGGGGACTGTTTTAT. The J gene is TRBJ2-2, the V gene TRBV11-2; D possibly uses TRBD1 or TRBD2 (6 bases each). This CDR3 spans 17 amino acids. With 2 bases removed from V and 14 bases from J, the gap between germline ends came to 27 bases. In germline, CDR1 is SGHAT, CDR2 FQNNGV.